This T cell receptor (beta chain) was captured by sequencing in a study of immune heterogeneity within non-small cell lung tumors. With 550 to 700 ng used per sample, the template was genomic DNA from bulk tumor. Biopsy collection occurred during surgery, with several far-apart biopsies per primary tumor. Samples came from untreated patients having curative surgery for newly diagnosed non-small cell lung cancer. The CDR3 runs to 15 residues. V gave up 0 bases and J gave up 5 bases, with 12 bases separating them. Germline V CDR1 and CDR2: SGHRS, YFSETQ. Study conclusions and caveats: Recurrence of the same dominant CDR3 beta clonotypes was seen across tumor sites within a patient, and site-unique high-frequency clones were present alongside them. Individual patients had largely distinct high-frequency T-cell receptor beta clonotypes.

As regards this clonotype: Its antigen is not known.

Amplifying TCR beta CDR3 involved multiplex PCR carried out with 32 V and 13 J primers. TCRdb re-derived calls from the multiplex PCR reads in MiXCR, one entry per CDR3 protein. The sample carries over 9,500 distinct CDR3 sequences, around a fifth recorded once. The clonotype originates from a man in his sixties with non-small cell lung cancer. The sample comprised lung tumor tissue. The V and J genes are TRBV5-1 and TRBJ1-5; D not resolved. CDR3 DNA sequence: TGCGCCAGCAGCTTGGATCGTACGCCAGATCAGCCCCAGCATTTT. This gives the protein CASSLDRTPDQPQHF.